The clone carrying this TCR beta chain was counted once. The antigen is unknown. Repertoires were generated with immunoSEQ multiplex PCR, while TCRdb's copy carries only in-frame clones and drops some. The table includes roughly 20,000 clones, 87% detected once. The data derive from a study of regulatory and conventional T cells in RAG deficiency. The CDR3 is 14 residues long. The germline CDR1 and CDR2 sequences are SGHDN and FVKESK. V lost 3 bases, J lost 1 base, and 9 bases lay in between. General observations from the study: Omenn CD25-high CD127-low cells may be activated cells, not true Tregs. In Omenn syndrome, Treg and Tconv repertoires overlapped >75%.

Blood CD4+ CD25-high CD127-low regulatory T cells supplied the genomic DNA template. The same sample was also used in a study of regulatory T cells. In that study: The PCR used 52 TRBV and 13 TRBJ primers.

The sample consisted of Tregs sorted from blood. The chain recombines TRBV14 with TRBJ2-5; D is uncertain. This receptor was identified in a human donor in good health. The CDR3 region has the DNA TGTGCCAGCAGCCACCGGATTTTCCAAGAGACCCAGTACTTC. Translation: CASSHRIFQETQYF.